This passage covers 31 T cell receptor beta chains from one sample sequenced in a study of blood T cells in healthy people across ages. Primers used in a second PCR of about 7 to 12 cycles were a sample-barcoded 5' primer and a J-beta primer mix. MiXCR, run by TCRdb on the 5' RACE reads, gives a single entry per CDR3 protein. The sample lists around 650,000 distinct CDR3 sequences; approximately 40% were seen once. Sequencing used blood. The receptor set was obtained from an elderly man in good health.

There are a few counts of this clonotype. V and J are TRBV6-2 or TRBV6-3 and TRBJ2-5, with 10 bases that match TRBD2. Losses at the gene ends were 2 bases for V and 0 bases for J; bases not matched to a gene: 3. The length of the CDR3 is 16 residues. The germline V gene encodes CDR1 MNHEY and CDR2 SVGEGT. DNA of the CDR3: TGTGCCAGCAGTTACGAACTAGCGGGGTACCAAGAGACCCAGTACTTC. It yields the protein CASSYELAGYQETQYF.

V gene TRBV9 combines with J gene TRBJ2-3, with no clear D. V lost 0 bases and J lost 5, with 4 bases in between. Germline V gene sequence: CDR1 SGDLS, CDR2 YYNGEE. This CDR3 is built from 12 residues. CDR3 bases: TGTGCCAGCAGCGTAGTTCAAGATACGCAGTATTTT. Its protein product is CASSVVQDTQYF.

The chain couples TRBV5-8 to TRBJ1-2; weak D call: TRBD1 (5 bases). The CDR3 has 15 residues. V lost 2 bases to trimming and J lost 4 bases, with 15 bases between them. The germline CDR1 and CDR2 sequences are SGHTS and YDEGEE. Written as DNA, the CDR3 is TGTGCCAGCAGCTTACCGGGACGTCCGCTCTATGGCTACACCTTC. It codes for CASSLPGRPLYGYTF.

Comment on this clonotype: A much bigger clone sits one base away, suggesting this may be a read error. The gene calls are TRBV4-3 and TRBJ2-1, with D perhaps matching TRBD2 (7 bases). The CDR3 length is 17 residues. From germline, CDR1 is LGHNA and CDR2 YSLEER. Deletions cut 0 bases from V and 5 bases from J, with 17 bases between. The DNA for the CDR3 is TGCGCCAGCAGCCAAGATCGGGGGCGGGAGCTCCACAATGAGCAGTTCTTC. The encoded protein is CASSQDRGRELHNEQFF.

The CDR3 DNA is TGTGCCACTTTTCGGGACAGGGGAGTCAATGAGCAGTTCTTC. The encoded protein is CATFRDRGVNEQFF. The chain uses TRBV10-3 and TRBJ2-1, with 10 bases lining up with TRBD1. The V and J ends lost 10 bases and 6 bases, in that order; junction bases with no gene match: 9. The CDR3 consists of 14 residues. In germline, CDR1 is ENHRY, CDR2 SYGVKD.

V usage is TRBV5-1 and J usage is TRBJ2-2; D perhaps matches TRBD2 (5 bases). The CDR3 spans 15 residues. V was shortened by 4 bases and J by 4 bases, with 14 bases between the two germline ends. CDR1 is SGHRS and CDR2 is YFSETQ in the germline V gene. CDR3 coding DNA: TGCGCCAGCAGCGCGAGCGGTTCACCCACCGGGGAGCTGTTTTTT. Its translation: CASSASGSPTGELFF.

To note about this clonotype: One end of the junction is discordant with germline, which a read error may explain. V and J are TRBV30 and TRBJ2-5; the D gene is possibly TRBD2 (5 bases). In germline, CDR1 is GTSNPN, CDR2 SVGIG (reference sequence). The CDR3 is 12 amino acids. CDR3 DNA: TGTGCCGGGAGTGCAATCGGCAATGAGCAGTACTTC. Translated, it gives CAGSAIGNEQYF.

The chain employs TRBV12-5 and TRBJ2-3; D ambiguous. V lost 3 bases, J lost 4 bases, and 11 bases lay in between. The CDR3 extends over 14 amino acids. CDR1 is LGHNT and CDR2 is FRNRAP in the germline V gene. CDR3 nucleotide sequence: TGTGCTAGTGGTTTCCCCGGCACTGCAGATACGCAGTATTTT. As protein: CASGFPGTADTQYF.

The V gene is TRBV20-1, the J gene TRBJ2-2, with TRBD2 matching over 9 bases. Germline CDR1 reads DFQATT; CDR2 reads SNEGSKA (reference sequence). The CDR3 is 15 residues long. The V and J ends lost 2 bases and 3 bases, in that order; junction bases with no gene match: 4. CDR3 protein: CSARSTSGYTGELFF. The CDR3 nucleotides are TGCAGTGCTAGATCGACTAGCGGATACACCGGGGAGCTGTTTTTT.

Notes on this clonotype: At one end, the junction sequence differs from germline, possibly due to a read error. The rearrangement uses TRBV29-1 and TRBJ2-7; D is unresolved. The CDR3 spans 12 residues. Germline CDR1 SQVTM, CDR2 ANQGSEA. CDR3 protein: CSVRTDIYGQYF. The CDR3 coding sequence is TGCAGCGTTCGTACAGACATCTACGGGCAGTACTTC.

The rearrangement joins TRBV7-2 to TRBJ2-7, with D perhaps matching TRBD1 (5 bases). The CDR3 is 15 residues long. Germline V gene data show CDR1 as SGHTA and CDR2 as FQGNSA. The V gene lost 3 bases and the J gene lost 5 bases, with 17 bases spanning the gap. The chain's CDR3 is CASSFYRQWVDEQYF. The CDR3 DNA reads TGTGCCAGCAGCTTTTATCGACAGTGGGTAGACGAGCAGTACTTC.

CDR3 sequence (DNA): TGTGCCAGCAGCCCTGCGGGGGAAGGAAACACCATATATTTT. It translates to CASSPAGEGNTIYF. This rearrangement joins TRBV4-2 to TRBJ1-3; D is perhaps TRBD1 (5 bases). V lost 4 bases and J lost 4, with 11 bases in between. The CDR3 covers 14 residues. The germline CDR1 and CDR2 sequences are LGHNA and YNFKEQ.

The chain links TRBV11-2 to TRBJ2-7; no definite D call. The CDR3 length is 12 residues. Trimming removed 2 bases from V and 7 bases from J, with 9 bases in between. Germline CDR1 reads SGHAT; CDR2 reads FQNNGV. CDR3 bases: TGTGCCAGCAGCTTACAGCCCGGGGAGCAGTACTTC. This gives the protein CASSLQPGEQYF.

This clonotype was counted many times. The chain combines TRBV11-2 with TRBJ2-3, with TRBD2 identical over 7 bases. The ends lost 1 base at V and 3 bases at J; junction bases unmatched: 1. The CDR3 is 14 residues long. Germline CDR1 is SGHAT and CDR2 is FQNNGV. CDR3 protein: CASSLAGRTDTQYF. The CDR3 DNA reads as TGTGCCAGCAGCTTAGCCGGGAGGACAGATACGCAGTATTTT.

This clonotype was detected a few times. The V call is TRBV12-3 or TRBV12-4, the J call TRBJ2-7; perhaps TRBD1 as D (5 bases). The CDR3 is made up of 14 amino acids. V lost 7 bases and J 5 bases, leaving 18 bases between the germline ends. CDR3 sequence (DNA): TGTGCCAGCACGGACACACCTTTTTTGGACGAGCAGTACTTC. The encoded protein is CASTDTPFLDEQYF.

J is TRBJ1-2 and V is TRBV6-2 or TRBV6-3; D is possibly TRBD1 (5 bases). This CDR3 is 14 amino acids long. The V end was cut by 0 bases, the J end by 4 bases, with 9 bases between. CDR1 and CDR2 (germline): MNHEY, SVGEGT. CDR3 protein: CASSYSTGVYGYTF. The CDR3 region has the DNA TGTGCCAGCAGTTACTCTACGGGGGTCTATGGCTACACCTTC.

The rearrangement uses TRBV7-6 and TRBJ2-1, with no clear D. With 2 bases removed from V and 5 bases from J, the gap between germline ends came to 13 bases. The length of the CDR3 is 15 residues. Germline values: CDR1 SGHVS, CDR2 FNYEAQ. Here the CDR3 reads CASSLFETKNNEQFF. CDR3 bases: TGTGCCAGCAGCTTATTCGAGACAAAAAACAATGAGCAGTTCTTC.

This chain links TRBV7-4 with TRBJ2-1; 11 bases match TRBD2. This CDR3 region has 19 residues. V dropped 2 bases and J dropped 0; count of bases not matched to a gene: 9. Germline V gives CDR1 SGHVT, CDR2 SQSDAQ. This CDR3 reads CASSLRFSGRGGSYNEQFF. The CDR3 DNA is TGTGCCAGCAGCTTAAGGTTTAGCGGGAGGGGGGGCTCCTACAATGAGCAGTTCTTC.

This clonotype was picked up a small number of times. CDR3 sequence (DNA): TGCGCCAGCAGCCAAGATTTGCCGGGACTAGCGGCGCTCTGGGGCTACGAGCAGTACTTC. It yields the protein CASSQDLPGLAALWGYEQYF. The chain uses TRBV4-3 and TRBJ2-7; 11 bases agree with TRBD2. V gave up 0 bases and J gave up 3 bases; unmatched junction bases: 16. CDR1 is LGHNA, CDR2 YSLEER, per germline. The CDR3 is 20 amino acids.

The chain has TRBV7-3 and TRBJ2-1; 8 bases match TRBD2. CDR1 is SGHTA, CDR2 FQGTGA, per germline. The V gene end was trimmed by 5 bases and the J gene end by 5 bases; junction bases not matched to a gene: 5. The length of the CDR3 is 14 residues. Written as DNA, the CDR3 is TGTGCCAGCAGCATTAGCGGGGTAAACAATGAGCAGTTCTTC. Its protein is CASSISGVNNEQFF.

This clonotype was picked up a small number of times. The CDR3 here is CASSPGTGGVYEQYF. The CDR3 DNA reads as TGTGCCAGCAGTCCTGGGACAGGGGGGGTCTACGAGCAGTACTTC. The chain links TRBV18 to TRBJ2-7, with 11 bases fitting TRBD1. The CDR3 length is 15 residues. Trimming removed 8 bases from V and 3 bases from J; junction bases left unmatched: 9. Per the germline V gene, CDR1 is KGHSH and CDR2 is LQKENI.

Notes on this clonotype: One junction end disagrees with the germline gene, perhaps due to a read error. This chain connects TRBV4-1 to TRBJ2-7; TRBD1 agrees at 8 bases. The CDR3 contains 14 residues. Germline V lookup: CDR1 MGHRA, CDR2 YSYEKL. The CDR3 sequence is CVSSQDYRGAEQYF. The CDR3 DNA is TGCGTCAGCAGCCAAGATTACAGGGGGGCAGAGCAGTACTTC.

The V and J genes are TRBV29-1 and TRBJ2-2, with TRBD2 matching 7 bases. The CDR3 is 15 residues long. The J segment lost 6 bases and the V segment lost 1 base, leaving 8 bases of the junction unmatched. Germline lookup yields CDR1 SQVTM and CDR2 ANQGSEA. The CDR3: CSVEASSGPPGELFF. DNA for the CDR3: TGCAGCGTTGAAGCTTCTAGCGGACCGCCCGGGGAGCTGTTTTTT.

Worth noting for this clonotype: An end of the junction does not agree with germline; a read error may underlie this. The genes are TRBV11-2 and TRBJ2-1; D may be TRBD1 (6 bases). The CDR3 sequence is 12 residues long. Germline-derived CDR1 and CDR2 are SGHAT and FQNNGV. This CDR3 reads CAGSTDSHEQFF. In DNA, the CDR3 is TGTGCCGGCAGCACGGACAGCCATGAGCAGTTCTTC.

This clonotype occurred a few times. The gene calls are TRBV6-5 and TRBJ2-7, with TRBD1 identical over 9 bases. There are 14 residues in the CDR3. Germline CDR1 is MNHEY and CDR2 is SVGAGI. Trimming cost V 2 bases and J 3 bases; bases outside gene matches: 2. The CDR3 reads CASSYNRGHYEQYF. CDR3 bases: TGTGCCAGCAGTTACAACAGGGGGCACTACGAGCAGTACTTC.

The rearrangement links TRBV12-3 or TRBV12-4 to TRBJ2-3, with TRBD2 matching 12 bases. The CDR3 is 15 residues long. V lost 6 bases and J lost 2; bases outside the gene matches: 3. The CDR3 is CASRLAGGPTDTQYF. CDR3 sequence (DNA): TGTGCCAGCAGACTAGCGGGGGGACCCACAGATACGCAGTATTTT.

The chain has TRBV30 and TRBJ2-1; weak D call: TRBD1 (5 bases). This CDR3 comprises 14 residues. CDR1 and CDR2 from the germline V gene are GTSNPN and SVGIG (reference sequence). V was clipped by 2 bases and J by 8 bases, with 16 bases between them. The DNA of the CDR3 is TGTGCCTGGAGTAAGGCAGGGCCAGGCGATGAGCAGTTCTTC. It codes for CAWSKAGPGDEQFF. Supplemented by reference TRBV30 and TRBJ2-1, the full variable domain reads SQTIHQWPATLVQPVGSPLSLECTVEGTSNPNLYWYRQAAGRGLQLLFYSVGIGQISSEVPQNLSASRPQDRQFILSSKKLLLSDSGFYLCAWSKAGPGDEQFFGPGTRLTVL.

This clonotype showed up just a few times. This chain connects TRBV14 to TRBJ2-3, with 10 bases aligning to TRBD2. Germline V lookup: CDR1 SGHDN, CDR2 FVKESK. V was pared by 4 bases and J by 3 bases, with 13 bases of the junction left unmatched. The CDR3 consists of 18 residues. CDR3 DNA: TGTGCCAGCAGCCCCCGATCCTCTAGCGGGGGTTTGACAGATACGCAGTATTTT. As protein: CASSPRSSSGGLTDTQYF.

In this sample, this clonotype turned up a few times. The V call is TRBV28, the J call TRBJ2-1; 10 nucleotides agree with TRBD2. V shed 7 bases and J 6 bases; nucleotides not matched to a gene: 9. The CDR3 is made up of 15 amino acids. Germline loops: CDR1 MDHEN, CDR2 SYDVKM. The CDR3 reads CASTAPGLATNEQFF. The CDR3 DNA reads TGTGCCAGCACCGCACCGGGACTAGCGACCAATGAGCAGTTCTTC.

The chain couples TRBV4-1 to TRBJ1-5; the D gene is possibly TRBD1 (6 bases). Germline CDR1 MGHRA, CDR2 YSYEKL. V was shortened by 4 bases and J by 11 bases, with 18 bases between the two germline ends. CDR3 length: 14 amino acids. CDR3 region: CASSRGQSSATQHF. DNA of the CDR3: TGCGCCAGCAGCCGGGGACAATCATCAGCGACCCAGCATTTT.

This chain links TRBV5-1 with TRBJ1-1; D perhaps matches TRBD1 (6 bases). With 1 base removed from V and 1 base from J, the gap between germline ends came to 14 bases. This CDR3 has 16 amino acids. The V gene's germline CDR1 is SGHRS and CDR2 YFSETQ. The CDR3 DNA is TGCGCCAGCAGCTTGATACAGGGTTTGGGGAACACTGAAGCTTTCTTT. Translated: CASSLIQGLGNTEAFF. Using reference TRBV5-1 and TRBJ1-1 for the parts outside the CDR3, the full variable domain is KAGVTQTPRYLIKTRGQQVTLSCSPISGHRSVSWYQQTPGQGLQFLFEYFSETQRNKGNFPGRFSGRQFSNSRSEMNVSTLELGDSALYLCASSLIQGLGNTEAFFGQGTRLTVV.